These T cell receptor beta chains were read from a single sample in a study of T cells after yellow fever vaccination. MiXCR, applied by TCRdb to the 5' RACE reads, yields one record per CDR3 protein. The sample lists hundreds of thousands of distinct CDR3 sequences, 18% occurring once. The sample was PBMCs, taken before the yellow fever booster vaccination. The receptors come from a man between 18 and 35 years old who received the YFV17D yellow fever vaccine. Each CDR3 is given with its conserved first and last residue. A D gene is named only where the DNA matches it firmly. Clone size is stated in some rows and not others, as once, few, many or a class when expanded.

v_call: TRBV5-1
d_call: .
j_call: TRBJ1-2
clone_size: .
cdr3_aa: CASTPAGGNYGYTF
cdr3_nt: TGCGCCAGCACCCCCGCGGGGGGCAACTATGGCTACACCTTC

v_call: TRBV5-1
d_call: TRBD1
j_call: TRBJ2-2
clone_size: .
cdr3_aa: CASSLGGGHGELFF
cdr3_nt: TGCGCCAGCAGCTTGGGAGGGGGCCACGGGGAGCTGTTTTTT

v_call: TRBV12-3/TRBV12-4
d_call: .
j_call: TRBJ2-1
clone_size: few
cdr3_aa: CASSLGSPLYNEQFF
cdr3_nt: TGTGCCAGCAGTTTAGGCAGCCCCCTCTACAATGAGCAGTTCTTC

v_call: TRBV4-3
d_call: TRBD1
j_call: TRBJ1-2
clone_size: few
cdr3_aa: CASSQERGPYGYTF
cdr3_nt: TGCGCCAGCAGCCAAGAGAGGGGGCCCTATGGCTACACCTTC

v_call: TRBV6-5
d_call: .
j_call: TRBJ1-2
clone_size: few
cdr3_aa: CASSYSYANYGYTF
cdr3_nt: TGTGCCAGCAGTTACTCGTATGCGAACTATGGCTACACCTTC

v_call: TRBV6-5
d_call: .
j_call: TRBJ2-7
clone_size: many
cdr3_aa: CASSYSTGGSYEQYF
cdr3_nt: TGTGCCAGCAGTTACTCGACAGGAGGAAGTTACGAGCAGTACTTC

v_call: TRBV5-1
d_call: .
j_call: TRBJ2-5
clone_size: few
cdr3_aa: CASSSGVSETQYF
cdr3_nt: TGCGCCAGCAGCTCAGGGGTTTCGGAGACCCAGTACTTC

v_call: TRBV5-1
d_call: TRBD1
j_call: TRBJ1-1
clone_size: few
cdr3_aa: CASSQVGRDSWAFF
cdr3_nt: TGCGCCAGCAGCCAAGTCGGACGGGACAGCTGGGCTTTCTTT

v_call: TRBV5-1
d_call: TRBD2
j_call: TRBJ2-1
clone_size: .
cdr3_aa: CASSRRRTSGVTDNEQFF
cdr3_nt: TGCGCCAGCAGCCGACGCAGGACTAGCGGGGTTACTGACAATGAGCAGTTCTTC

v_call: TRBV7-9
d_call: TRBD1
j_call: TRBJ2-3
clone_size: .
cdr3_aa: CASSPPRGRGTDTQYF
cdr3_nt: TGTGCCAGCAGCCCCCCTAGGGGGCGGGGCACAGATACGCAGTATTTT

v_call: TRBV15
d_call: .
j_call: TRBJ1-1
clone_size: .
cdr3_aa: CATSRDVGAGTEAFF
cdr3_nt: TGTGCCACCAGCAGAGATGTAGGGGCGGGCACTGAAGCTTTCTTT

v_call: TRBV6-5
d_call: .
j_call: TRBJ2-5
clone_size: .
cdr3_aa: CASRPPGEETQYF
cdr3_nt: TGTGCCAGCAGGCCCCCGGGGGAAGAGACCCAGTACTTC

v_call: TRBV7-2
d_call: TRBD1
j_call: TRBJ2-2
clone_size: few
cdr3_aa: CASSWDRRNTGELFF
cdr3_nt: TGTGCCAGCAGCTGGGACAGGCGAAACACCGGGGAGCTGTTTTTT

v_call: TRBV7-2
d_call: .
j_call: TRBJ2-2
clone_size: few
cdr3_aa: CASSLRLGYTGELFF
cdr3_nt: TGTGCCAGCAGCTTAAGGCTAGGATACACCGGGGAGCTGTTTTTT

v_call: TRBV5-6
d_call: .
j_call: TRBJ1-6
clone_size: few
cdr3_aa: CASSSPRGEASSYNSPLHF
cdr3_nt: TGTGCCAGCAGCTCCCCCCGCGGGGAGGCGAGCTCCTATAATTCACCCCTCCACTTT

v_call: TRBV11-2
d_call: TRBD1
j_call: TRBJ2-5
clone_size: few
cdr3_aa: CASSAYRGFRETQYF
cdr3_nt: TGTGCCAGCAGCGCCTACAGGGGCTTTAGGGAGACCCAGTACTTC

v_call: TRBV12-3/TRBV12-4
d_call: .
j_call: TRBJ2-2
clone_size: .
cdr3_aa: CASRPRANTGELFF
cdr3_nt: TGTGCCAGCAGGCCACGGGCGAACACCGGGGAGCTGTTTTTT

v_call: TRBV5-1
d_call: TRBD1
j_call: TRBJ2-1
clone_size: few
cdr3_aa: CASSLDTGDNEQFF
cdr3_nt: TGCGCCAGCAGCTTGGATACAGGGGACAATGAGCAGTTCTTC

v_call: TRBV9
d_call: .
j_call: TRBJ1-5
clone_size: few
cdr3_aa: CASSVDGNSNQPQHF
cdr3_nt: TGTGCCAGCAGCGTTGACGGAAATAGCAATCAGCCCCAGCATTTT

v_call: TRBV6-5
d_call: .
j_call: TRBJ1-2
clone_size: once
cdr3_aa: CASSSGGSEGYTF
cdr3_nt: TGTGCCAGCAGTTCCGGCGGTAGTGAAGGCTACACCTTC

v_call: TRBV9
d_call: .
j_call: TRBJ1-6
clone_size: once
cdr3_aa: CASSVQAQGSPLHF
cdr3_nt: TGTGCCAGCAGCGTACAGGCTCAGGGATCACCCCTCCACTTT